Following are 2 T cell receptor beta chains from one sample sequenced in a study of T cell responses to AZD1222 COVID-19 vaccine. Repertoires were generated with immunoSEQ multiplex PCR, while TCRdb's copy carries only in-frame clones and drops some. This sample has about 150,000 clones, with around 90% found just once. The sequencing here drew on peripheral blood, taken 28 days after the second AZD1222 dose. The source is an adult who received the AZD1222 COVID-19 vaccine.

The table lists this clone with a count of one. The rearrangement joins TRBV3-1 (or the pseudogene TRBV3-2) to TRBJ1-6, with a possible D match to TRBD1 (5 bases). Trimming cost V 0 bases and J 7 bases, with 16 bases left between them. CDR3 size: 17 residues. In germline, CDR1 is LGHDT, CDR2 YNNKEL (reference sequence). CDR3 DNA sequence: TGTGCCAGCAGCCAAGATCCGGGACCCGGGGGAAATTCACCCCTCCACTTT. Translating gives CASSQDPGPGGNSPLHF.

The J gene is TRBJ1-2, the V gene TRBV6-2 or TRBV6-3; D gene ambiguous. Germline-derived CDR1 and CDR2 are MNHEY and SVGEGT. Trimming removed 7 bases from V and 4 bases from J, with 19 bases in between. This CDR3 spans 15 amino acids. Here the CDR3 DNA reads TGTGCCAGCATCCCGACTGGGCGGGAGGTCTATGGCTACACCTTC. This sequence encodes CASIPTGREVYGYTF.